This entry lists 13 T cell receptor beta chains sequenced from one sample in a study of control samples from healthy donors and cancer patients. Here immunoSEQ multiplex PCR was the method, and the copy in TCRdb shows in-frame clones only, minus some. The sample holds tens of thousands of clones; just under 95% are singletons and the top ten take 4.8%. The specimen sequenced was blood. Receptor source: a woman aged 18-29 years in good health.

This chain joins TRBV28 and TRBJ1-6, with no clear D. V lost 3 bases and J lost 8, with 8 bases in between. Germline V gene data show CDR1 as MDHEN and CDR2 as SYDVKM. The CDR3 has 13 residues. The CDR3, as DNA: TGTGCCAGCAGTTTTCGATGGGATTCACCCCTCCACTTT. This sequence encodes CASSFRWDSPLHF.

This chain uses TRBV5-1 with TRBJ1-1, with 8 bases that match TRBD1. The germline CDR1 and CDR2 sequences are SGHRS and YFSETQ. This CDR3 is 17 amino acids long. Losses at the gene ends were 4 bases for V and 2 bases for J; bases not matched to a gene: 13. As DNA, the CDR3 is TGCGCCAGCAGCCCTGGTTGGGACAGGAGTTATAACACTGAAGCTTTCTTT. It specifies CASSPGWDRSYNTEAFF. Full variable domain (remainder filled in from reference TRBV5-1 and TRBJ1-1): KAGVTQTPRYLIKTRGQQVTLSCSPISGHRSVSWYQQTPGQGLQFLFEYFSETQRNKGNFPGRFSGRQFSNSRSEMNVSTLELGDSALYLCASSPGWDRSYNTEAFFGQGTRLTVV.

In this sample, this clone turned up a few times. The rearrangement links TRBV4-2 to TRBJ2-3, with D possibly called TRBD1 or TRBD2 (5 bases each). This CDR3 is built from 15 residues. Germline loops: CDR1 LGHNA, CDR2 YNFKEQ. The V gene lost 0 bases and the J gene lost 0 bases, with 7 bases spanning the gap. The CDR3 DNA reads TGTGCCAGCAGCCAAGAGAGGGGTAGCACAGATACGCAGTATTTT. Translating it yields CASSQERGSTDTQYF.

Here the CDR3 DNA reads TGCGCCAGCAGGGGGGGTTTAGTCTCAGATACGCAGTATTTT. Its translation: CASRGGLVSDTQYF. V is TRBV5-1 and J is TRBJ2-3; D is perhaps TRBD2 (6 bases). CDR1 is SGHRS and CDR2 is YFSETQ in the germline V gene. Trimming took off 5 bases at V and 4 bases at J, with 14 bases between the two ends. This CDR3 is 14 amino acids long.

The chain recombines TRBV10-3 with TRBJ2-3; maybe TRBD2 (6 bases). Germline CDR1 is ENHRY and CDR2 is SYGVKD. V was pared by 4 bases and J by 2 bases, with 10 bases between. The CDR3 length is 14 residues. Written as DNA, the CDR3 is TGTGCCATCAGTGCCGGGAGTTTCACAGATACGCAGTATTTT. Encoded protein: CAISAGSFTDTQYF.

A single count supports this clone. This rearrangement joins TRBV3-1 (or the pseudogene TRBV3-2) to TRBJ2-7; D is uncertain. The germline V gene has CDR1 LGHDT and CDR2 YNNKEL (reference sequence). V was pared by 5 bases and J by 2 bases, with 13 bases between. The CDR3 totals 14 residues. The CDR3 region has the DNA TGTGCCAGCAGCAAATCGACGGTACCCTACGAGCAGTACTTC. Translated, it gives CASSKSTVPYEQYF.

This chain uses TRBV15 with TRBJ1-3; D ambiguous. This CDR3 has 15 amino acids. Trimming stripped 1 base from V and 4 bases from J, with 11 bases between. The germline CDR1 and CDR2 sequences are LNHNV and YYDKDF (reference sequence). The CDR3 nucleotides are TGTGCCACCAGCAGAGGGCGGTCAATCGGAAACACCATATATTTT. It specifies CATSRGRSIGNTIYF.

This clone appeared once. This rearrangement joins TRBV28 to TRBJ1-2; the D gene is possibly TRBD1 (5 bases). V was pared by 5 bases and J by 7 bases, with 11 bases between. Germline lookup yields CDR1 MDHEN and CDR2 SYDVKM. The CDR3 extends over 12 amino acids. The CDR3 here is CASSRGTGGYTF. CDR3 DNA: TGTGCCAGCAGTCGGGGGACGGGTGGCTACACCTTC.

The chain has TRBV29-1 and TRBJ1-1, with D possibly being TRBD1 (6 bases). The germline V gene has CDR1 SQVTM and CDR2 ANQGSEA. V lost 3 bases, J lost 5 bases, and 10 bases lay in between. The length of the CDR3 is 12 residues. The CDR3 DNA is TGCAGCGTTGAGAGGGGGAGGACTGAAGCTTTCTTT. Protein sequence: CSVERGRTEAFF.

The V and J genes are TRBV19 and TRBJ2-1, with a tentative D call TRBD1 (6 bases). This CDR3 is 16 amino acids long. Trimming left V 4 bases short and J 3 bases short, with 16 bases between. The germline V gene encodes CDR1 LNHDA and CDR2 SQIVND (reference sequence). The CDR3 loop is CASSKTITGYYNEQFF. CDR3 coding DNA: TGTGCCAGTAGTAAAACGATCACAGGGTACTACAATGAGCAGTTCTTC.

This chain links TRBV28 with TRBJ2-7; TRBD2 matches at 7 bases. J lost 2 bases, V lost 8 bases, and 3 bases had no gene match. The germline V gene has CDR1 MDHEN and CDR2 SYDVKM. This CDR3 comprises 12 residues. For the CDR3, the DNA is TGTGCCAGCTCGGGAGGCACCTACGAGCAGTACTTC. This translates into CASSGGTYEQYF.

The chain has TRBV2 and TRBJ1-2; TRBD1 might be the D (6 bases). CDR3 length equals 12 residues. V was cut by 6 bases and J by 1 base, with 6 bases left in between. Germline CDR1 is SNHLY and CDR2 is FYNNEI. The CDR3 nucleotides are TGTGCCAGCAGACAGGGTAACTATGGCTACACCTTC. Amino acids: CASRQGNYGYTF.

The genes are TRBV9 and TRBJ1-5; D is unresolved. Looked up from germline, CDR1 is SGDLS and CDR2 is YYNGEE. The CDR3 covers 13 residues. The ends were cut back, 0 bases at V and 5 bases at J, with 6 bases in the middle. The CDR3 region is CASSVGVYQPQHF. The DNA of the CDR3 is TGTGCCAGCAGCGTAGGTGTTTATCAGCCCCAGCATTTT.